The present T cell receptor (beta chain) was sequenced within a study of T cell changes during pregnancy in multiple sclerosis. Assay: immunoSEQ multiplex PCR; the TCRdb copy retains only in-frame clones and omits some. The sample yields some 53,000 clones, roughly 92% seen once. The sequence derives from a female donor with multiple sclerosis, enrolled in a pregnancy study. This material consisted of CD4+ T cells from peripheral blood mononuclear cells, taken in the third trimester of pregnancy.

The CDR3 reads CAISETGFTGELFF. The CDR3 DNA is TGTGCCATCAGTGAGACGGGGTTCACCGGGGAGCTGTTTTTT. The V and J genes are TRBV10-3 and TRBJ2-2, with D perhaps TRBD2 (5 bases). The CDR3 is 14 residues long. Germline CDR1 ENHRY, CDR2 SYGVKD. The V end was cut by 2 bases, the J end by 4 bases, with 8 bases between.